The entry below describes one TCR beta chain. What it binds is unknown. RNA was extracted from bulk tissue without any cell sorting. This sample was taken from a study of tumor and adjacent non-tumor tissue in lung cancer. Notes on the study in general: Higher tumor TCR diversity was associated with shorter survival.

Three rounds of nested PCR, following a modified ARM-PCR protocol, produced the TCRbeta library. One entry per CDR3 protein results from TCRdb running MiXCR on the multiplex PCR reads. Of about 85,000 distinct CDR3 sequences listed, around 65% were seen once; the top ten hold around 14%. Germline CDR1 and CDR2: LNHDA and SQIVND (reference sequence). V lost 6 bases and J lost 4; bases outside the gene matches: 10. The CDR3 covers 15 residues. The clonotype was recovered from a man aged 65-85 years with non-small cell lung cancer. The chain uses TRBV19 and TRBJ2-5, with 8 bases fitting TRBD2. The specimen was lung tumor tissue. The CDR3 is CASSTSTSVAETQYF. In DNA, the CDR3 is TGTGCCAGTAGCACATCGACTAGCGTCGCAGAGACCCAGTACTTC. Full variable domain (remainder filled in from reference TRBV19 and TRBJ2-5): DGGITQSPKYLFRKEGQNVTLSCEQNLNHDAMYWYRQDPGQGLRLIYYSQIVNDFQKGDIAEGYSVSREKKESFPLTVTSAQKNPTAFYLCASSTSTSVAETQYFGPGTRLLVL.